These 11 T cell receptor beta chains originate from one sample sequenced in a study of brain T cells in children with intractable seizures. Using immunoSEQ multiplex PCR, the repertoire was profiled, and TCRdb retains in-frame clones only, with some absent. The profile shows 60,000 to 85,000 clones, around 93% of them singletons. Material: peripheral blood, obtained at surgery. These receptors originate from a boy under two years old with tuberous sclerosis and intractable seizures.

The V gene is TRBV15, the J gene TRBJ1-1; no definite D call. Between the trimmed V and J ends, which lost 9 bases and 1 base, there was a span of 9 bases. Germline values: CDR1 LNHNV, CDR2 YYDKDF (reference sequence). The CDR3 is 12 residues long. The CDR3 coding sequence is TGTGCCACGAAACAAGAGAACACTGAAGCTTTCTTT. It translates to CATKQENTEAFF.

V gene TRBV6-5 combines with J gene TRBJ2-7, with 8 bases that match TRBD1. V dropped 6 bases and J dropped 4; count of bases not matched to a gene: 2. The CDR3 runs 12 residues. Germline values: CDR1 MNHEY, CDR2 SVGAGI. This chain's CDR3 is CASSRDRYEQYF. In DNA form, the CDR3 reads TGTGCCAGCAGCCGGGACAGGTACGAGCAGTACTTC.

CDR3 sequence reads: CACLKSSGYNEQFF. In nucleotides, the CDR3 is TGTGCCTGCCTTAAATCTAGCGGTTACAATGAGCAGTTCTTC. The chain recombines TRBV30 with TRBJ2-1; 7 nucleotides align to TRBD2. V lost 6 bases and J lost 4; bases outside the gene matches: 9. The CDR3 contains 14 residues. Germline loops: CDR1 GTSNPN, CDR2 SVGIG (reference sequence).

The chain has TRBV19 and TRBJ1-5; D is unclear. Germline-derived CDR1 and CDR2 are LNHDA and SQIVND (reference sequence). The V gene lost 3 bases and the J gene lost 0 bases, with 21 bases spanning the gap. The CDR3 contains 19 residues. DNA of the CDR3: TGTGCCAGTAGTATCGGCCACCGGAACCTAAAGCATAGCAATCAGCCCCAGCATTTT. Amino acids: CASSIGHRNLKHSNQPQHF.

V gene TRBV11-3 combines with J gene TRBJ1-1; TRBD1 might be the D (5 bases). The CDR3 has 12 amino acids. The V end was cut by 5 bases, the J end by 4 bases, with 8 bases between. Germline V gene data show CDR1 as SGHNT and CDR2 as YENEEA. DNA for the CDR3: TGTGCCAGCAGCCAAGGGGCCACTGAAGCTTTCTTT. Protein sequence: CASSQGATEAFF.

The chain is built from TRBV3-1 (or the pseudogene TRBV3-2) and TRBJ1-3, with D possibly matching TRBD1 (5 bases). The CDR3 runs to 13 residues. Germline V gives CDR1 LGHDT, CDR2 YNNKEL (reference sequence). V shed 6 bases and J shed 3 bases, with 9 bases lying between them. CDR3: CASSPQGGNTIYF. CDR3 bases: TGTGCCAGCAGTCCTCAGGGTGGAAACACCATATATTTT.

This clone has only one observation. This sequence joins TRBV9 and TRBJ1-2, with a weak D call TRBD1 (5 bases). Germline CDR1 reads SGDLS; CDR2 reads YYNGEE. The V and J ends lost 0 bases and 8 bases respectively, with 8 bases between them. CDR3 length equals 12 residues. The DNA for the CDR3 is TGTGCCAGCAGCGTAGGAGGGGTCGGCTACACCTTC. Protein product: CASSVGGVGYTF.

This sequence joins TRBV7-9 and TRBJ2-1; 13 bases match TRBD2. The J segment lost 0 bases and the V segment lost 5 bases, leaving 7 bases of the junction unmatched. This CDR3 has 18 residues. Germline CDR1 reads SEHNR; CDR2 reads FQNEAQ (reference sequence). DNA of the CDR3: TGTGCCAGCAGCCCCCCGAGGACTAGCGGGAGCTCCTACAATGAGCAGTTCTTC. It specifies CASSPPRTSGSSYNEQFF. The full variable domain, rest sourced from reference TRBV7-9 and TRBJ2-1, is DTGVSQNPRHKITKRGQNVTFRCDPISEHNRLYWYRQTLGQGPEFLTYFQNEAQLEKSRLLSDRFSAERPKGSFSTLEIQRTEQGDSAMYLCASSPPRTSGSSYNEQFFGPGTRLTVL.

The rearrangement joins TRBV29-1 to TRBJ1-1; D remains ambiguous. The CDR3 extends over 13 amino acids. V gave up 2 bases and J gave up 0 bases, with 7 bases separating them. CDR1 is SQVTM and CDR2 is ANQGSEA in the germline V gene. CDR3 sequence: CSVEKRLNTEAFF. The CDR3 coding sequence is TGCAGCGTTGAAAAACGGTTGAACACTGAAGCTTTCTTT. Full variable domain (rest looked up from reference TRBV29-1 and TRBJ1-1): SAVISQKPSRDICQRGTSLTIQCQVDSQVTMMFWYRQQPGQSLTLIATANQGSEATYESGFVIDKFPISRPNLTFSTLTVSNMSPEDSSIYLCSVEKRLNTEAFFGQGTRLTVV.

J is TRBJ1-2 and V is TRBV7-9; D is undetermined. In germline, CDR1 is SEHNR, CDR2 FQNEAQ (reference sequence). Between the trimmed V and J ends, which lost 3 bases and 0 bases, there was a span of 14 bases. The CDR3 loop spans 16 amino acids. The DNA for the CDR3 is TGTGCCAGCAGCTTGGTGTTTGGTGAAGCTAACTATGGCTACACCTTC. It is translated as CASSLVFGEANYGYTF.

This clone was found a few times. The V call is TRBV30, the J call TRBJ1-2, with 8 positions matching TRBD1. The CDR3 has 13 amino acids. V dropped 5 bases and J dropped 6; count of bases not matched to a gene: 8. Per germline, CDR1 GTSNPN and CDR2 SVGIG (reference sequence). The CDR3 sequence is CAWVDRASDGYTF. CDR3 sequence (DNA): TGTGCCTGGGTGGACAGGGCGTCCGATGGCTACACCTTC.